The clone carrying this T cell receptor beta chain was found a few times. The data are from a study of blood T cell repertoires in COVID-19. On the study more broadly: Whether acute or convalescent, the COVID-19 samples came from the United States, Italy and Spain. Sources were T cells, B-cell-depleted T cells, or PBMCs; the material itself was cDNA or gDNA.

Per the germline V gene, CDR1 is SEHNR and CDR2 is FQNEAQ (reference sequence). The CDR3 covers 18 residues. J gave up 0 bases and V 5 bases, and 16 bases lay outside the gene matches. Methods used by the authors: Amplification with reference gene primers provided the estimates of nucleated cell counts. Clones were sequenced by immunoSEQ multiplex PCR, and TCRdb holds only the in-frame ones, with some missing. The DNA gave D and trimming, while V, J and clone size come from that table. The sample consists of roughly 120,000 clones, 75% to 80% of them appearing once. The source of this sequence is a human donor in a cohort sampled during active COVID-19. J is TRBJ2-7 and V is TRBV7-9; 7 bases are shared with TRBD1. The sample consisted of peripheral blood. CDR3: CASSDRDPATGYSYEQYF. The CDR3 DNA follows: TGTGCCAGCAGCGACCGGGATCCGGCGACAGGGTACTCCTACGAGCAGTACTTC.